What follows are 32 T cell receptor beta chains derived from one specimen sequenced in a study of T cells in Graves' hyperthyroidism and ophthalmopathy (dated by TCRdb to about 2019). The library was built by means of multiplex PCR. Sequencing instrument: Illumina HiSeq 2000. Amplification of TCR beta CDR3 regions was carried out from RNA transcripts. A first-round RT-PCR of the TCR CDR3 used the HTBI primer set with the Qiagen OneStep RT-PCR kit. TCRdb applied fastp at Q25 and MiXCR to the public reads, then kept only in-frame beta chains. Under each unique CDR3 protein, matching rows form one entry showing the most common genes and DNA. In all, the sample holds approximately 410,000 distinct CDR3 sequences, and about 13% of those were seen once. Together, the top ten hold 5% to 6.5% of the sample. The source material was blood. The origin of the receptors is a woman aged 18 to 35 with Graves' hyperthyroidism.

This clonotype was detected many times. The V gene is TRBV5-5, the J gene TRBJ1-2; possible D gene TRBD1, 5 bases. From germline, CDR1 is SGHKS and CDR2 YYEKEE (reference sequence). Trimming left V 5 bases short and J 4 bases short, with 15 bases between. The CDR3 spans 14 residues. CDR3 region: CASSSGAVIYGYTF. The CDR3 region has the DNA TGTGCCAGCAGTTCTGGGGCAGTAATCTATGGCTACACCTTC.

The CDR3 region is CASMTDRAPQPQHF. For the CDR3, the DNA is TGTGCCAGCATGACGGACAGGGCGCCTCAGCCCCAGCATTTT. The V and J genes are TRBV6-1 and TRBJ1-5; 8 nucleotides align to TRBD1. V trimming: 7 bases; J trimming: 6 bases; junction bases outside the gene matches: 8. The CDR3 contains 14 residues. Germline CDR1 MNHNS, CDR2 SASEGT.

The chain combines TRBV20-1 with TRBJ1-1, with D maybe TRBD1 (6 bases). The CDR3 runs to 14 residues. CDR1 is DFQATT, CDR2 SNEGSKA, per germline (reference sequence). V lost 5 bases and J lost 2, with 15 bases in between. The CDR3 sequence is CSARLGGPNTEAFF. Written as DNA, the CDR3 is TGCAGTGCTCGCCTGGGGGGCCCCAACACTGAAGCTTTCTTT.

This clonotype appeared a few times. This may come from a read error, since a much larger clone is one base off. V and J are TRBV12-3 or TRBV12-4 and TRBJ2-5; tentative D call: TRBD1 (5 bases). The CDR3 is made up of 12 amino acids. CDR3 in amino acids: CVSSSGLGTQYF. CDR3 DNA sequence: TGTGTCAGCAGTTCAGGGCTGGGGACCCAGTACTTC.

This clonotype was seen many times. This chain uses TRBV5-1 with TRBJ1-1; D is perhaps TRBD1 (5 bases). CDR1 SGHRS and CDR2 YFSETQ come from the germline V gene. Trimming stripped 0 bases from V and 3 bases from J, with 12 bases between. This CDR3 has 15 amino acids. The CDR3 sequence is CASSLGRGGYTEAFF. The CDR3 coding sequence is TGCGCCAGCAGCTTGGGGCGTGGGGGTTACACTGAAGCTTTCTTT.

The chain joins TRBV28 to TRBJ2-3; 10 nucleotides match TRBD2. V gave up 4 bases and J gave up 4 bases; unmatched junction bases: 2. Germline CDR1 MDHEN, CDR2 SYDVKM. The CDR3 length is 14 residues. The CDR3 coding sequence is TGTGCCAGCAGTTACACTAGCGGGGCAGATACGCAGTATTTT. Protein product: CASSYTSGADTQYF. Full variable domain (rest looked up from reference TRBV28 and TRBJ2-3): DVKVTQSSRYLVKRTGEKVFLECVQDMDHENMFWYRQDPGLGLRLIYFSYDVKMKEKGDIPEGYSVSREKKERFSLILESASTNQTSMYLCASSYTSGADTQYFGPGTRLTVL.

In this sample, this clonotype turned up many times. CDR3 in DNA: TGTGCCAGCAGTTTAAGGGCGGCTGAGCAGTTCTTC. It yields the protein CASSLRAAEQFF. The V and J genes are TRBV12-3 or TRBV12-4 and TRBJ2-1; no clear D. The CDR3 loop spans 12 amino acids. V was clipped by 2 bases and J by 9 bases, with 8 bases between them.

Only a few counts were recorded for this clonotype. The DNA of the CDR3 is TGTGCCAGCAGCGGACTTCCGGGACAGGGAAAGAATGAGCAGTTCTTC. The encoded protein is CASSGLPGQGKNEQFF. The V call is TRBV9, the J call TRBJ2-1, with 9 bases fitting TRBD1. The V gene's germline CDR1 is SGDLS and CDR2 YYNGEE. After removal of 3 bases from V and 7 bases from J, the junction contained 11 bases not matched to a gene. The CDR3 sequence is 16 residues long.

This clonotype was found many times. The chain has TRBV28 and TRBJ1-1; D is unresolved. Germline V gene sequence: CDR1 MDHEN, CDR2 SYDVKM. Between the trimmed V and J ends, which lost 5 bases and 4 bases, there was a span of 5 bases. The CDR3 covers 11 residues. CDR3: CASSAATEAFF. Written as DNA, the CDR3 is TGTGCCAGCAGTGCCGCCACTGAAGCTTTCTTT. Full variable domain (outside the CDR3, taken from reference TRBV28 and TRBJ1-1): DVKVTQSSRYLVKRTGEKVFLECVQDMDHENMFWYRQDPGLGLRLIYFSYDVKMKEKGDIPEGYSVSREKKERFSLILESASTNQTSMYLCASSAATEAFFGQGTRLTVV.

The chain is built from TRBV5-4 and TRBJ1-1; 9 bases line up with TRBD1. CDR3 length: 16 residues. The germline V gene has CDR1 SGHNT and CDR2 YYREEE (reference sequence). Losses at the gene ends were 4 bases for V and 3 bases for J; bases not matched to a gene: 10. CDR3 DNA: TGTGCCAGCAGCCCCGGGACAGGGTTTGGGGACACTGAAGCTTTCTTT. As protein: CASSPGTGFGDTEAFF.

This clonotype has at least ten counts. The chain recombines TRBV18 with TRBJ1-1, with D hard to call. The length of the CDR3 is 12 residues. Trimming stripped 5 bases from V and 6 bases from J, with 10 bases between. Germline-derived CDR1 and CDR2 are KGHSH and LQKENI. In nucleotides, the CDR3 is TGTGCCAGCTCAATCGACCGGGCTGAAGCTTTCTTT. It yields the protein CASSIDRAEAFF.

The gene calls are TRBV30 and TRBJ2-1; 8 positions agree with TRBD2. Germline loops: CDR1 GTSNPN, CDR2 SVGIG (reference sequence). The CDR3 is made up of 15 amino acids. V shed 5 bases, J shed 5 bases, and the junction held 11 bases outside the gene matches. This CDR3 reads CAWGRGAGGNNEQFF. The CDR3 nucleotides are TGTGCCTGGGGGAGGGGGGCGGGGGGTAACAATGAGCAGTTCTTC.

The chain joins TRBV7-8 to TRBJ1-2; D ambiguous. The germline V gene encodes CDR1 SGHVS and CDR2 FQNEAQ. V lost 1 base, J lost 2 bases, and 8 bases lay in between. This CDR3 contains 14 residues. CDR3 sequence reads: CASSLVLGNYGYTF. The CDR3 nucleotides read TGTGCCAGCAGCTTAGTTCTCGGGAACTATGGCTACACCTTC.

As concerns this clonotype: A much larger clone lies one base from this, so it may be a read error. The chain is built from TRBV2 and TRBJ1-1, with D perhaps TRBD1 (6 bases). Germline V gives CDR1 SNHLY, CDR2 FYNNEI. The CDR3 runs 14 residues. The CDR3 reads CASSAGGRVTEASF. Here the CDR3 DNA reads TGTGCCAGCAGTGCGGGGGGGCGGGTTACTGAAGCTTCCTTT.

The chain has TRBV9 and TRBJ2-4, with D perhaps TRBD1 or TRBD2 (6 bases each). Deletions cut 6 bases from V and 6 bases from J, with 16 bases between. Germline V gene lookup returns CDR1 SGDLS and CDR2 YYNGEE. The CDR3 spans 14 residues. CDR3 region: CASTKGGMSNIQYF. CDR3 coding DNA: TGTGCCAGCACCAAGGGGGGTATGTCAAACATTCAGTACTTC.

This chain links TRBV14 with TRBJ2-7; D unresolved. Germline lookup yields CDR1 SGHDN and CDR2 FVKESK. V gave up 4 bases and J gave up 6 bases, with 13 bases separating them. This CDR3 comprises 13 residues. CDR3 residues: CASSPTTVTEQYF. The CDR3 region has the DNA TGTGCCAGCAGCCCAACTACGGTCACCGAGCAGTACTTC.

The gene calls are TRBV7-9 and TRBJ2-5; possibly TRBD2 for D (6 bases). This CDR3 spans 16 amino acids. V was pared by 5 bases and J by 5 bases, with 21 bases between. Germline V gene lookup returns CDR1 SEHNR and CDR2 FQNEAQ (reference sequence). The CDR3 region is CASSITGRDRWETQYF. The DNA for the CDR3 is TGTGCCAGCAGCATCACTGGGCGGGATCGTTGGGAGACCCAGTACTTC. Together with reference TRBV7-9 and TRBJ2-5, the CDR3 gives the full variable domain: DTGVSQNPRHKITKRGQNVTFRCDPISEHNRLYWYRQTLGQGPEFLTYFQNEAQLEKSRLLSDRFSAERPKGSFSTLEIQRTEQGDSAMYLCASSITGRDRWETQYFGPGTRLLVL.

This clonotype occurred many times. The chain employs TRBV28 and TRBJ2-4, with D unclear. Germline loops: CDR1 MDHEN, CDR2 SYDVKM. With 10 bases removed from V and 0 bases from J, the gap between germline ends came to 16 bases. The CDR3 contains 15 residues. The DNA of the CDR3 is TGTGCCACCCTGACCTCACATATAGCCAAAAACATTCAGTACTTC. It yields the protein CATLTSHIAKNIQYF.

This clonotype has more than one count but fewer than ten. J is TRBJ2-7 and V is TRBV5-1; D ambiguous. The CDR3 runs to 16 residues. Germline lookup yields CDR1 SGHRS and CDR2 YFSETQ. V shed 0 bases and J shed 5 bases, with 18 bases lying between them. The DNA of the CDR3 is TGCGCCAGCAGCTTGGCTCGGAGCATAATAGTTGACGAGCAGTACTTC. Amino acid sequence: CASSLARSIIVDEQYF. Full variable domain (missing parts from reference TRBV5-1 and TRBJ2-7): KAGVTQTPRYLIKTRGQQVTLSCSPISGHRSVSWYQQTPGQGLQFLFEYFSETQRNKGNFPGRFSGRQFSNSRSEMNVSTLELGDSALYLCASSLARSIIVDEQYFGPGTRLTVT.

The genes are TRBV20-1 and TRBJ1-5, with 7 bases that match TRBD1. Looked up from germline, CDR1 is DFQATT and CDR2 is SNEGSKA (reference sequence). This CDR3 has 15 residues. After removal of 6 bases from V and 1 base from J, the junction contained 9 bases not matched to a gene. CDR3 loop: CSAKRTGASNQPQHF. CDR3 coding DNA: TGCAGTGCCAAGCGGACAGGCGCCAGCAATCAGCCCCAGCATTTT.

This chain uses TRBV5-1 with TRBJ1-2; TRBD1 agrees at 8 bases. V was pared by 4 bases and J by 3 bases, with 8 bases of the junction left unmatched. Germline CDR1 reads SGHRS; CDR2 reads YFSETQ. This CDR3 spans 15 amino acids. The CDR3 DNA is TGCGCCAGCAGCGCGACGGACAGGGTGGACTATGGCTACACCTTC. It specifies CASSATDRVDYGYTF.

At least ten counts were recorded for this clonotype. The J gene is TRBJ2-7, the V gene TRBV9, with D uncertain. Trimming cost V 0 bases and J 4 bases, with 8 bases left between them. The CDR3 is 13 amino acids. Germline V gives CDR1 SGDLS, CDR2 YYNGEE. The CDR3 DNA reads as TGTGCCAGCAGCGTAGCTGACGGGTACGAGCAGTACTTC. This sequence encodes CASSVADGYEQYF. Full variable domain (missing parts from reference TRBV9 and TRBJ2-7): DSGVTQTPKHLITATGQRVTLRCSPRSGDLSVYWYQQSLDQGLQFLIQYYNGEERAKGNILERFSAQQFPDLHSELNLSSLELGDSALYFCASSVADGYEQYFGPGTRLTVT.

This clonotype appeared many times. The CDR3 carries no conserved terminal phenylalanine or tryptophan, so it likely arises from a read error. The V call is TRBV28, the J call TRBJ1-2; D is perhaps TRBD1 (6 bases). This CDR3 has 14 amino acids. Germline V gene sequence: CDR1 MDHEN, CDR2 SYDVKM. V lost 7 bases to trimming and J lost 1 base, with 13 bases between them. The CDR3: CASTGTHDNYGYTL. In DNA, the CDR3 is TGTGCCAGCACCGGGACACACGATAACTATGGCTACACCCTC.

This clonotype was seen only a few times. The CDR3 DNA sequence: TGTGCCAGCAGCTTGGACGGACATCCCCCCGCTTTCTTT. It yields the protein CASSLDGHPPAFF. The V gene is TRBV7-3, the J gene TRBJ1-1; D possibly corresponds to TRBD1 (5 bases). The CDR3 covers 13 residues. Trimming shortened V by 3 bases and J by 11 bases, and 16 bases separated the two germline ends. In germline, CDR1 is SGHTA, CDR2 FQGTGA.

This clonotype was seen many times. This rearrangement joins TRBV12-3 or TRBV12-4 to TRBJ1-5; weak D call: TRBD1 (5 bases). The CDR3 extends over 14 amino acids. Trimming removed 5 bases at V and 7 bases at J, with 15 bases between. This CDR3 reads CASSTTGTGQPQHF. Here the CDR3 DNA reads TGTGCCAGCAGTACCACAGGAACTGGCCAGCCCCAGCATTTT.

This clonotype was observed many times. V is TRBV20-1 and J is TRBJ2-3; TRBD1 might be the D (5 bases). Germline CDR1 DFQATT, CDR2 SNEGSKA (reference sequence). Trimming removed 3 bases at V and 6 bases at J, with 13 bases between. CDR3 length equals 13 residues. CDR3 nucleotide sequence: TGCAGTGCTAGCCTCCGGACAAGCGATACGCAGTATTTT. It specifies CSASLRTSDTQYF.

This clonotype has only a few counts. The rearrangement uses TRBV2 and TRBJ1-2, with D perhaps matching TRBD1 (6 bases). This CDR3 has 12 amino acids. Trimming cost V 8 bases and J 8 bases, with 15 bases left between them. The germline V gene encodes CDR1 SNHLY and CDR2 FYNNEI. The CDR3 loop reads CASVEQGLGYTF. CDR3 DNA: TGTGCCAGCGTTGAACAGGGCTTGGGCTACACCTTC.

As concerns this clonotype: This may stem from a read error, because a much larger clone lies one nucleotide away. The CDR3 bases are TGTGCCAGCTCTTACGGGGTCAGGGGAGACTATGGCTACACCTTC. Translation gives CASSYGVRGDYGYTF. The chain combines TRBV6-1 with TRBJ1-2, with D possibly matching TRBD1 (6 bases). This CDR3 is 15 amino acids long. Germline CDR1 MNHNS, CDR2 SASEGT. Trimming shortened V by 8 bases and J by 3 bases, and 19 bases separated the two germline ends.

This clonotype was counted many times. This chain links TRBV28 with TRBJ2-5; 7 nucleotides align to TRBD1. In germline, CDR1 is MDHEN, CDR2 SYDVKM. V was pared by 4 bases and J by 4 bases, with 12 bases of the junction left unmatched. This CDR3 contains 16 residues. The chain's CDR3 is CASSSGQAGDRETQYF. The CDR3 DNA sequence: TGTGCCAGCAGTTCAGGACAGGCCGGGGACAGAGAGACCCAGTACTTC. Drawing the rest from reference TRBV28 and TRBJ2-5, the complete variable domain is DVKVTQSSRYLVKRTGEKVFLECVQDMDHENMFWYRQDPGLGLRLIYFSYDVKMKEKGDIPEGYSVSREKKERFSLILESASTNQTSMYLCASSSGQAGDRETQYFGPGTRLLVL.

This clonotype has more than one count but fewer than ten. The chain joins TRBV20-1 to TRBJ2-7; D may match TRBD1 or TRBD2 (5 bases each). Germline values: CDR1 DFQATT, CDR2 SNEGSKA (reference sequence). This CDR3 contains 15 residues. V lost 0 bases, J lost 0 bases, and 12 bases lay in between. The CDR3 nucleotides read TGCAGTGCTAGAGATGGGGGTCACCCCTCCTACGAGCAGTACTTC. Residues: CSARDGGHPSYEQYF.

This clonotype occurred once. V and J are TRBV7-9 and TRBJ2-5, with 15 positions matching TRBD2. Germline assignment: CDR1 SEHNR and CDR2 FQNEAQ (reference sequence). This CDR3 has 18 residues. The V and J ends lost 1 base and 6 bases, in that order; junction bases with no gene match: 9. For the CDR3, the DNA is TGTGCCAGCAGCTTAGAGGGGGGACTAGCGGGAGGCGGGAAGACCCAGTACTTC. It translates to CASSLEGGLAGGGKTQYF.

This clonotype was recorded a few times. The chain joins TRBV6-1 to TRBJ1-4; D remains unclear. Germline V gene lookup returns CDR1 MNHNS and CDR2 SASEGT. Trimming cost V 6 bases and J 3 bases, with 8 bases left between them. This CDR3 contains 13 residues. This chain's CDR3 is CASSGSPNEKLFF. CDR3 nucleotide sequence: TGTGCCAGCAGCGGCAGCCCTAATGAAAAACTGTTTTTT.